This T cell receptor beta chain appears in the sequencing data of a study of sequential checkpoint blockade in melanoma. Across the study: Patients were randomized 1:1 to nivolumab-then-ipilimumab or ipilimumab-then-nivolumab first-line. Both treatment sequences were followed by maintenance nivolumab.

Clones were sequenced by immunoSEQ multiplex PCR, and TCRdb holds only the in-frame ones, with some missing. Among some 11,000 clones listed, roughly three fifths were seen once. The treatment: randomized to nivolumab then ipilimumab (arm A) or the reverse (arm B). None of the patients previously received DNA-damaging chemotherapy. From thawed PBMCs, live CD3+CD8+ cells negative for CD19 and CD56 were sorted. In germline, CDR1 is MDHEN, CDR2 SYDVKM. Trimming removed 6 bases from V and 4 bases from J; junction bases left unmatched: 5. This CDR3 spans 15 amino acids. Material: CD8+ T cells sorted from blood (inferred from file names), obtained from a patient given nivolumab and ipilimumab in sequence. The chain combines TRBV28 with TRBJ2-1; 11 bases match TRBD2. The origin of this receptor is a human donor with melanoma. CDR3 sequence: CASRPTSGMYNEQFF. The CDR3, as DNA: TGTGCCAGCAGACCGACTAGCGGGATGTACAATGAGCAGTTCTTC.